The 10 T cell receptor beta chains listed next were all sequenced from one sample in a study of circulating CD8 cells and anti-PD-1 response in melanoma. Each library started from around 14 ng of total RNA using the QIAseq Immune Repertoire TCR panel. TCRdb re-called the reads through MiXCR, storing one row per CDR3 protein. The table has about 720 distinct CDR3 sequences, about 8% seen once. Sorting of live CD3+CD8+TCRalphabeta+ cells by PD-1 and/or TIGIT gave four subsets. The source material was CD8+ T cells from PBMCs, sampled at baseline or after one month of anti-PD-1 therapy (not recorded which). The receptors shown here come from a human donor with melanoma.

This clonotype is judged large (0.1 to 1%). The chain employs TRBV14 and TRBJ2-7; D is ambiguous. Trimming cost V 4 bases and J 3 bases, with 7 bases left between them. Germline V lookup: CDR1 SGHDN, CDR2 FVKESK. The CDR3 contains 12 residues. The CDR3 DNA is TGTGCCAGCAGCCCGGCGAACTACGAGCAGTACTTC. Translated: CASSPANYEQYF.

By sample fraction, this clonotype is medium-sized. The chain employs TRBV4-2 and TRBJ1-5; D remains unclear. The V and J ends lost 0 bases and 1 base respectively, with 16 bases between them. The germline CDR1 and CDR2 sequences are LGHNA and YNFKEQ. This CDR3 is built from 18 residues. CDR3: CASSQDLLRLGSNQPQHF. The CDR3 region has the DNA TGTGCCAGCAGCCAAGATCTCTTACGGTTGGGGAGCAATCAGCCCCAGCATTTT.

By frequency in the sample, this clonotype is large. This chain links TRBV4-3 with TRBJ2-7; D is possibly TRBD1 or TRBD2 (5 bases each). This CDR3 is built from 14 residues. V was cut by 5 bases and J by 1 base, with 12 bases left in between. CDR1 and CDR2 from the germline V gene are LGHNA and YSLEER. CDR3 bases: TGCGCCAGCAGCTCAGGGCGGGCTTCCTACGAGCAGTACTTC. It is translated as CASSSGRASYEQYF.

This clonotype is termed large. The rearrangement uses TRBV14 and TRBJ1-6, with D uncertain. The V and J ends lost 0 bases and 5 bases respectively, with 14 bases between them. This CDR3 comprises 17 residues. Per germline, CDR1 SGHDN and CDR2 FVKESK. In DNA, the CDR3 is TGTGCCAGCAGCCAAGATGAGAGAGAACCTCATAATTCACCCCTCCACTTT. Its protein product is CASSQDEREPHNSPLHF.

J is TRBJ2-1 and V is TRBV19; 14 nucleotides line up with TRBD2. Per germline, CDR1 LNHDA and CDR2 SQIVND (reference sequence). Losses at the gene ends were 4 bases for V and 8 bases for J; bases not matched to a gene: 4. The CDR3 is made up of 15 amino acids. This chain's CDR3 is CASSTRLAGGHEQFF. The CDR3 DNA reads TGTGCCAGTAGTACCAGACTAGCGGGAGGGCATGAGCAGTTCTTC.

As concerns this clonotype: This clone may be a read error of a much larger clone one base away. V usage is TRBV2 and J usage is TRBJ1-2, with D perhaps TRBD1 (6 bases). Germline CDR1 is SNHLY and CDR2 is FYNNEI. This CDR3 region has 16 residues. V lost 7 bases, J lost 0 bases, and 18 bases lay in between. CDR3 sequence reads: CASTEGLGHPNYGYTF. For the CDR3, the DNA is TGTGCCAGCACCGAGGGCCTGGGACACCCTAACTATGGCTACACCTTC.

Judged by abundance, this clonotype is medium-sized. The V call is TRBV11-2, the J call TRBJ2-5, with 7 bases fitting TRBD1. V lost 5 bases and J lost 3; bases outside the gene matches: 6. CDR1 is SGHAT and CDR2 is FQNNGV in the germline V gene. CDR3 length equals 14 residues. This chain's CDR3 is CASSQGQQEETQYF. In DNA form, the CDR3 reads TGTGCCAGCAGCCAGGGACAGCAAGAAGAGACCCAGTACTTC.

The rearrangement uses TRBV11-2 and TRBJ2-1, with a weak D call TRBD2 (5 bases). CDR1 SGHAT and CDR2 FQNNGV come from the germline V gene. Trimming took off 5 bases at V and 4 bases at J, with 18 bases between the two ends. CDR3 length: 16 residues. DNA for the CDR3: TGTGCCAGCAGCGTAGCATGGCTAGCAGAATACAATGAGCAGTTCTTC. Translation: CASSVAWLAEYNEQFF.

This clonotype is medium-sized in the sample. The gene calls are TRBV21-1 and TRBJ2-1; TRBD2, the table's D call, was not compared with the DNA. TRBV21-1 is described as a pseudogene. This CDR3 has 20 residues. The CDR3 nucleotides read TGTGCCAGTCATTCTCTCCCGGGACTAGCCCAATCGAGCCCATACAATGAGCAGTTCTTC. This translates into CASHSLPGLAQSSPYNEQFF.

This clonotype is deemed medium-sized (0.01 to 0.1%). This sequence joins TRBV20-1 and TRBJ2-1, with 7 bases identical to TRBD1. The CDR3 runs 14 residues. The V gene's germline CDR1 is DFQATT and CDR2 SNEGSKA (reference sequence). With V trimmed by 2 bases and J by 5 bases, 6 bases remained unmatched. As DNA, the CDR3 is TGCAGTGCTAGATCCCTAGACAGGGACAATGAGCAGTTCTTC. Protein sequence: CSARSLDRDNEQFF.